Listed here are 14 T cell receptor beta chains from one sample, sequenced in a study of beta chain features in type 1 diabetes. The sequenced template was cDNA made from the entire isolated RNA. Sequencing was performed with immunoSEQ multiplex PCR; in TCRdb, only in-frame clones are kept and a portion is missing. The table has about 160,000 clones, around 8.5% seen once; the top ten hold approximately 0.65%. The material sequenced was central memory CD4+ T cells from blood. These receptor sequences come from a man younger than 35 in good health.

This clone was seen ten or more times. The genes are TRBV6-6 and TRBJ2-3; D is perhaps TRBD2 (7 bases). This CDR3 region has 15 residues. Trimming removed 2 bases at V and 4 bases at J, with 13 bases between. Germline V CDR1 and CDR2: MNHNY, SVGAGI (reference sequence). The CDR3 reads CASSYQEGGADTQYF. DNA of the CDR3: TGTGCCAGCAGTTACCAGGAGGGGGGGGCAGATACGCAGTATTTT.

Worth noting for this clone: Different DNA sequences within this sample yield the same CDR3. The rearrangement links TRBV7-7 to TRBJ2-7, with D possibly being TRBD2 (6 bases). Germline V lookup: CDR1 SSHAT, CDR2 FNYEAQ (reference sequence). The CDR3 has 13 residues. V was cut by 5 bases and J by 3 bases, with 11 bases left in between. The CDR3 region is CASSPGGDYEQYF. The DNA of the CDR3 is TGTGCCAGCAGCCCGGGCGGGGACTACGAGCAGTACTTC. Supplemented by reference TRBV7-7 and TRBJ2-7, the full variable domain reads GAGVSQSPRYKVTKRGQDVTLRCDPISSHATLYWYQQALGQGPEFLTYFNYEAQPDKSGLPSDRFSAERPEGSISTLTIQRTEQRDSAMYRCASSPGGDYEQYFGPGTRLTVT.

The chain links TRBV5-1 to TRBJ1-2; D is unresolved. The CDR3 covers 14 residues. Per germline, CDR1 SGHRS and CDR2 YFSETQ. V dropped 4 bases and J dropped 4 bases, with 14 bases sitting between them. CDR3 coding DNA: TGCGCCAGCAGCCACTCCGGGGAGGCCTATGGCTACACCTTC. This translates into CASSHSGEAYGYTF.

This clone was counted a few times. Other DNA sequences from this sample encode an identical CDR3 as well. The chain uses TRBV19 and TRBJ1-1, with D possibly matching TRBD1 (6 bases). Germline loops: CDR1 LNHDA, CDR2 SQIVND (reference sequence). This CDR3 contains 14 residues. Trimming removed 4 bases at V and 0 bases at J, with 9 bases between. The CDR3 DNA is TGTGCCAGTAGTACCCCAGGGGTGAACACTGAAGCTTTCTTT. This gives the protein CASSTPGVNTEAFF.

This clone showed up just a few times. V gene TRBV7-2 combines with J gene TRBJ1-1; D gene uncertain. Germline V lookup: CDR1 SGHTA, CDR2 FQGNSA. The CDR3 has 14 amino acids. V was clipped by 1 base and J by 2 bases, with 8 bases between them. This CDR3 is CASSLGRGNTEAFF. CDR3 coding DNA: TGTGCCAGCAGCTTAGGGAGAGGAAACACTGAAGCTTTCTTT.

The rearrangement uses TRBV21-1 and TRBJ2-3; TRBD2 reflects the table's D call only, with no check against the DNA. TRBV21-1 is a documented pseudogene. The CDR3 consists of 16 residues. The CDR3 sequence is CAPGQTSGRATDTQYF. The CDR3 DNA reads TGTGCCCCGGGACAGACTAGCGGGAGGGCCACAGATACGCAGTATTTT.

This clone was found many times. The chain recombines TRBV12-5 with TRBJ2-7, with TRBD1 matching over 7 bases. V gave up 1 base and J gave up 3 bases; unmatched junction bases: 6. This CDR3 comprises 15 residues. Germline V gives CDR1 LGHNT, CDR2 FRNRAP. The CDR3 loop reads CASGLGQGNYYEQYF. Here the CDR3 DNA reads TGTGCTAGTGGTTTGGGACAGGGTAATTACTACGAGCAGTACTTC.

This clone was counted at least ten times. The rearrangement links TRBV28 to TRBJ2-3; D remains ambiguous. This CDR3 spans 12 amino acids. Germline V gives CDR1 MDHEN, CDR2 SYDVKM. V lost 7 bases to trimming and J lost 8 bases, with 13 bases between them. The CDR3 DNA follows: TGTGCCAGCACCAACTTATATGGTACGCAGTATTTT. This gives the protein CASTNLYGTQYF.

This clone was seen more than once but under ten times. The DNA is omitted, as the CDR3 cannot be located on it reliably, and the CDR3 follows TCRdb's listing. The J gene is TRBJ2-7, the V gene TRBV27; the listed D gene, TRBD2, was not tested against the DNA. CDR1 is MNHEY, CDR2 SMNVEV, per germline (reference sequence). From its first to its last residue, the CDR3 has 12 amino acids. This chain's CDR3 is CASSSSGREQYF.

This clone turned up a few times. J is TRBJ1-5 and V is TRBV7-9; a weak D match, TRBD1 (6 bases). CDR1 and CDR2 (germline): SEHNR, FQNEAQ (reference sequence). The CDR3 has 15 residues. The V end lost 8 bases, the J end lost 2 bases, and 16 bases lay between the germline ends. CDR3 sequence: CASEPQGIGNQPQHF. CDR3 bases: TGTGCCAGCGAACCTCAGGGGATAGGCAATCAGCCCCAGCATTTT.

This clone has only a few counts. V and J are TRBV9 and TRBJ2-1; 10 bases align to TRBD2. The CDR3 is 14 residues long. CDR1 is SGDLS and CDR2 is YYNGEE in the germline V gene. The junction had 10 bases not matched to a gene; V was cut back by 7 bases and J by 9 bases. CDR3 protein: CASGPGTSDAEQFF. The CDR3 region has the DNA TGTGCCAGCGGACCCGGGACTAGCGATGCTGAGCAGTTCTTC.

This clone was found a few times. The chain is built from TRBV6-6 and TRBJ2-1; D uncertain. The V gene's germline CDR1 is MNHNY and CDR2 SVGAGI (reference sequence). Between the trimmed V and J ends, which lost 5 bases and 4 bases, there was a span of 6 bases. The CDR3 is 12 amino acids. The DNA of the CDR3 is TGTGCCAGCAGTCCAATTTACAATGAGCAGTTCTTC. It yields the protein CASSPIYNEQFF.

In this sample, this clone turned up a few times. The V and J genes are TRBV11-2 and TRBJ1-2; D perhaps matches TRBD1 (5 bases). This CDR3 region has 12 residues. V was cut by 5 bases and J by 7 bases, with 11 bases left in between. The germline gives CDR1 SGHAT, CDR2 FQNNGV. As DNA, the CDR3 is TGTGCCAGCAGCCTTCAGGGCTCTGGCTACACCTTC. It codes for CASSLQGSGYTF.

There are many counts of this clone. This chain connects TRBV29-1 to TRBJ1-1, with D possibly matching TRBD1 (6 bases). The CDR3 has 13 residues. With 6 bases removed from V and 0 bases from J, the gap between germline ends came to 11 bases. Germline V gives CDR1 SQVTM, CDR2 ANQGSEA. CDR3 bases: TGCAGCGTCCAACAGGGAGTGAACACTGAAGCTTTCTTT. Protein product: CSVQQGVNTEAFF. Full variable domain (rest looked up from reference TRBV29-1 and TRBJ1-1): SAVISQKPSRDICQRGTSLTIQCQVDSQVTMMFWYRQQPGQSLTLIATANQGSEATYESGFVIDKFPISRPNLTFSTLTVSNMSPEDSSIYLCSVQQGVNTEAFFGQGTRLTVV.